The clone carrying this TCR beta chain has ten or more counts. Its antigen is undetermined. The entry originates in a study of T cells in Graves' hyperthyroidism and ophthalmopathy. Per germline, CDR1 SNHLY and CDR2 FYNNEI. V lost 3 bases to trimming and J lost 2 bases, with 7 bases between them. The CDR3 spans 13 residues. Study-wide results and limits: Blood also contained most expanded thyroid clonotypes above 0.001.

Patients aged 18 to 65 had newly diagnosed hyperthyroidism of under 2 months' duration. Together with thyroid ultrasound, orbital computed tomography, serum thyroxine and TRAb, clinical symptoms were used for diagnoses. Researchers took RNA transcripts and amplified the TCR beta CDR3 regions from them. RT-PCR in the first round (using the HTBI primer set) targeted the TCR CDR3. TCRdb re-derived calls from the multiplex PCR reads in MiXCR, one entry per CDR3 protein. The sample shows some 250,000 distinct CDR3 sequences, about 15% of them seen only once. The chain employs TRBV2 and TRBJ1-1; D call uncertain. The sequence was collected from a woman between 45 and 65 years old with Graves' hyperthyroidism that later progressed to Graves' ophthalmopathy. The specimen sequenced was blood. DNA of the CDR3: TGTGCCAGCAGTGAGTACAGAAACACTGAAGCTTTCTTT. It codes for CASSEYRNTEAFF. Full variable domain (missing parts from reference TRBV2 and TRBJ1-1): EPEVTQTPSHQVTQMGQEVILRCVPISNHLYFYWYRQILGQKVEFLVSFYNNEISEKSEIFDDQFSVERPDGSNFTLKIRSTKLEDSAMYFCASSEYRNTEAFFGQGTRLTVV.